The sample holds a few counts of the clone carrying this TCR beta chain. Its specificity is not known. The record originates from a study of beta chain features in type 1 diabetes. Since all of the isolated RNA was reverse transcribed, expressed TCRB transcripts were what got sequenced. Profiled with immunoSEQ multiplex PCR; TCRdb holds only in-frame clones, not every one. The table includes 330,000 or so clones, over 9.5% detected once. Points from the study as a whole: A moderate, significant TCRB CDR3 shortening appeared in type 1 diabetes across four CD4+ subsets.

This CDR3 region has 17 residues. V was pared by 3 bases and J by 4 bases, with 9 bases of the junction left unmatched. Sequencing was done on a sample of naive CD4+ T cells from blood. The sequence derives from a woman aged 18-35 years with type 1 diabetes. The chain employs TRBV23-1 and TRBJ2-2, with TRBD2 identical over 9 bases. TRBV23-1 is classed as an ORF, of uncertain function. CDR3 protein: CASSHDSGSRGTGELFF. In DNA, the CDR3 is TGCGCCAGCAGTCACGATAGCGGGAGTCGGGGCACCGGGGAGCTGTTTTTT.